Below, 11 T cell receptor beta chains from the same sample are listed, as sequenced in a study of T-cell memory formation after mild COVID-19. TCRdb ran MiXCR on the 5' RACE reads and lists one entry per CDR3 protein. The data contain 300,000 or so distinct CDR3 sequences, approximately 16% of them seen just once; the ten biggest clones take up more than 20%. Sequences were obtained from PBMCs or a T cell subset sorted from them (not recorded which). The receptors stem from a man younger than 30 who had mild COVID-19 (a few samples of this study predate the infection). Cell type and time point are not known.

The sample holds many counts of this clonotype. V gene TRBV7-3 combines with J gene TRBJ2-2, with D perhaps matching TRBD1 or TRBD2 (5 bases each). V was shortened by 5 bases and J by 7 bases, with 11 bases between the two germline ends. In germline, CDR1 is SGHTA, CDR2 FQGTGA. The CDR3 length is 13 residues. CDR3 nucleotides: TGTGCCAGCAGCCCCGGGGCAGGCGGGGAGCTGTTTTTT. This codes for CASSPGAGGELFF.

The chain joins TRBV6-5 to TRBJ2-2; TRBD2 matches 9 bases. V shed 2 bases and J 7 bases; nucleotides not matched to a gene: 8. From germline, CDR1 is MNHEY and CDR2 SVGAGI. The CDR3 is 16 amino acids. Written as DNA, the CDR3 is TGTGCCAGCAGTTACGTGATTAGCGGGGGAGGCGGGGAGCTGTTTTTT. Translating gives CASSYVISGGGGELFF.

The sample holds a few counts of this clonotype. The CDR3 loop is CASGGRKLNTGELFF. CDR3 in DNA: TGTGCCTCCGGAGGCAGGAAACTAAACACCGGGGAGCTGTTTTTT. This chain joins TRBV6-5 and TRBJ2-2; D perhaps matches TRBD2 (5 bases). The CDR3 spans 15 residues. V lost 11 bases and J lost 2, with 18 bases in between. CDR1 is MNHEY and CDR2 is SVGAGI in the germline V gene.

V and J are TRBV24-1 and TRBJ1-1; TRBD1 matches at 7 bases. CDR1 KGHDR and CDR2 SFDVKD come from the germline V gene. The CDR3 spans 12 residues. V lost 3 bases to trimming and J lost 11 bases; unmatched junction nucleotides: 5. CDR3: CATSDETGLAFF. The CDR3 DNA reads TGTGCCACCAGTGATGAGACAGGGTTGGCTTTCTTT.

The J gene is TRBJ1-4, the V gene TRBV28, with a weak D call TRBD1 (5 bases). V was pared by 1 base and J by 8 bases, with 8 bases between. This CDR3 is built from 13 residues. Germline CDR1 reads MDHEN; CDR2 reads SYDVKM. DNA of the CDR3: TGTGCCAGCAGTTTATACAACAGGGAAAAACTGTTTTTT. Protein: CASSLYNREKLFF.

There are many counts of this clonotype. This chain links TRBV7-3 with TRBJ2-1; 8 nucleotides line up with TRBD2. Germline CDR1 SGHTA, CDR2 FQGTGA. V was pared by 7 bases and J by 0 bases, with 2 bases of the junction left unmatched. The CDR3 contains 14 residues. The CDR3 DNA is TGTGCCAGCACGGCGGGGGGCTCCTACAATGAGCAGTTCTTC. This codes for CASTAGGSYNEQFF.

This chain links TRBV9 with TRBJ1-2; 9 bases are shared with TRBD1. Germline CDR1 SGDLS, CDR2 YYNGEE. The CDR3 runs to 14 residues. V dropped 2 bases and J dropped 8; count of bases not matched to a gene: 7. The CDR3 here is CASSVGQGAEGYTF. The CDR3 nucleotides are TGTGCCAGCAGCGTGGGACAGGGTGCGGAGGGCTACACCTTC. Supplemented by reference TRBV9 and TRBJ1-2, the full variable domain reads DSGVTQTPKHLITATGQRVTLRCSPRSGDLSVYWYQQSLDQGLQFLIQYYNGEERAKGNILERFSAQQFPDLHSELNLSSLELGDSALYFCASSVGQGAEGYTFGSGTRLTVV.

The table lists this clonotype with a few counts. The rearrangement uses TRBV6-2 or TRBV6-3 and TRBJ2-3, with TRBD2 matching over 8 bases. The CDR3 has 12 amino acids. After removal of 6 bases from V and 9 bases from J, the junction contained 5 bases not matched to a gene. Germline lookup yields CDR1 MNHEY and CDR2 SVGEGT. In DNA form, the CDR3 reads TGTGCCAGCAGGATGGGACTAGAGACGCAGTATTTT. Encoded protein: CASRMGLETQYF.

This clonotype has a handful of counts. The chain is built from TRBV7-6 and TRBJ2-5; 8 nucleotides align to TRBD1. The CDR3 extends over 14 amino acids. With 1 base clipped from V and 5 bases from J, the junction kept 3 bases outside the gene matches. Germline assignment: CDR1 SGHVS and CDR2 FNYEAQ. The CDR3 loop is CASSLGTGRETQYF. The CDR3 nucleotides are TGTGCCAGCAGCTTAGGGACAGGGCGGGAGACCCAGTACTTC. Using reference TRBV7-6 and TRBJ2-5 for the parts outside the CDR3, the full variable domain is GAGVSQSPRYKVTKRGQDVALRCDPISGHVSLYWYRQALGQGPEFLTYFNYEAQQDKSGLPNDRFSAERPEGSISTLTIQRTEQRDSAMYRCASSLGTGRETQYFGPGTRLLVL.

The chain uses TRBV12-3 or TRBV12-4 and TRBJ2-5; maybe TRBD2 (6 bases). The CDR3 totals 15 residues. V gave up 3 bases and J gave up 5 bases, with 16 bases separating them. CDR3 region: CASSFTGAGTETQYF. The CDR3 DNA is TGTGCCAGCAGTTTTACCGGAGCGGGCACTGAGACCCAGTACTTC.

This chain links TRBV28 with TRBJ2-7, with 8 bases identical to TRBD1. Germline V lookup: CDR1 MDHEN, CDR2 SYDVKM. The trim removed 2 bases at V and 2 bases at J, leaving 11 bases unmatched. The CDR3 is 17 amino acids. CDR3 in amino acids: CASSLGILDRAPYEQYV. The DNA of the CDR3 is TGTGCCAGCAGTTTAGGGATCCTGGACAGGGCCCCCTACGAGCAGTACGTC.